The 7 T cell receptor beta chains reported below all come from one sample, sequenced in a study of PD-1 blockade in classical Hodgkin lymphoma. Indicated time point: newly diagnosed, previously untreated cHL patient sample. Produced via immunoSEQ multiplex PCR; TCRdb's table is partial and in-frame only. The data contain some 23,000 clones, roughly 94% of them singletons. Material for sequencing was peripheral blood mononuclear cells (PBMCs). These receptors were collected from a human donor with classical Hodgkin lymphoma.

The chain couples TRBV6-5 to TRBJ2-1, with D unresolved. Trimming stripped 4 bases from V and 6 bases from J, with 16 bases between. The germline gives CDR1 MNHEY, CDR2 SVGAGI. The CDR3 is made up of 15 amino acids. The CDR3 DNA reads as TGTGCCAGCAGTTTTCAGGCAGGCCTCCCCAATGAGCAGTTCTTC. Translated: CASSFQAGLPNEQFF.

As regards this clone: This sample also contains other DNA sequences that code for the same CDR3. This chain connects TRBV7-9 to TRBJ2-5; D gene ambiguous. V lost 3 bases, J lost 3 bases, and 8 bases lay in between. The CDR3 consists of 13 residues. Germline V gene sequence: CDR1 SEHNR, CDR2 FQNEAQ (reference sequence). CDR3 coding DNA: TGTGCCAGCAGCTTTGGTGGAAAAGAGACCCAGTACTTC. Protein sequence: CASSFGGKETQYF.

The CDR3 reads CASSYKRRDEQYF. CDR3 DNA sequence: TGTGCCAGCAGTTACAAGAGAAGAGACGAGCAGTACTTC. The chain links TRBV25-1 to TRBJ2-7; D gene ambiguous. Trimming removed 5 bases at V and 5 bases at J, with 13 bases between. Germline V gene lookup returns CDR1 MGHDK and CDR2 SYGVNS. This CDR3 has 13 amino acids.

The rearrangement uses TRBV4-3 and TRBJ2-5; no clear D. V shed 1 base and J shed 2 bases, with 14 bases lying between them. Per the germline V gene, CDR1 is LGHNA and CDR2 is YSLEER. The CDR3 loop spans 16 amino acids. CDR3 region: CASSQGSSRLQETQYF. CDR3 nucleotides: TGCGCCAGCAGCCAAGGTTCCAGCCGCCTGCAAGAGACCCAGTACTTC.

The V and J genes are TRBV4-3 and TRBJ1-5; D is ambiguous. Deletions cut 0 bases from V and 4 bases from J, with 4 bases between. This CDR3 region has 13 residues. Germline values: CDR1 LGHNA, CDR2 YSLEER. CDR3 coding DNA: TGCGCCAGCAGCCAAGATCGGAATCAGCCCCAGCATTTT. This encodes CASSQDRNQPQHF.

This chain joins TRBV5-1 and TRBJ1-1, with D perhaps TRBD1 (5 bases). The CDR3 loop spans 16 amino acids. Trimming shortened V by 4 bases and J by 3 bases, and 19 bases separated the two germline ends. Per the germline V gene, CDR1 is SGHRS and CDR2 is YFSETQ. CDR3 region: CASSTGVRQGDTEAFF. In DNA form, the CDR3 reads TGCGCCAGCAGCACGGGGGTGCGCCAGGGTGACACTGAAGCTTTCTTT.

V gene TRBV7-8 combines with J gene TRBJ2-7; a possible D gene is TRBD1 (5 bases). Per germline, CDR1 SGHVS and CDR2 FQNEAQ. This CDR3 has 14 residues. Trimming removed 5 bases from V and 2 bases from J, with 13 bases in between. CDR3 region: CASSGWGQAYEQYF. CDR3 sequence (DNA): TGTGCCAGCAGCGGGTGGGGCCAGGCCTACGAGCAGTACTTC. The full variable domain, its missing parts supplied by reference TRBV7-8 and TRBJ2-7, is GAGVSQSPRYKVAKRGQDVALRCDPISGHVSLFWYQQALGQGPEFLTYFQNEAQLDKSGLPSDRFFAERPEGSVSTLKIQRTQQEDSAVYLCASSGWGQAYEQYFGPGTRLTVT.